This T cell receptor (beta chain) was sequenced during a study of T cell responses to AZD1222 COVID-19 vaccine (dated by TCRdb to about 2021). General notes on the study: AZD1222 recipients whose second dose came at about 4 weeks and those whose second dose came at about 12 weeks were combined into one group, since spike-specific TCR depth and breadth did not differ between the two schedules. Enrollment into the trials was organized by age into subgroups of 18-55, 56-69 and 70-plus years, and those subgroups contained approximately 150, 30 and 60 TCR-sequenced participants, respectively. A total of roughly 240 trial participants underwent TCR sequencing, of whom around 200 received two doses of AZD1222 and 26 received two doses of the MenACWY control vaccine. Overall results and qualifications from the work: After two AZD1222 doses, spike-specific TCR breadth and depth were significantly higher than at day 0 and than in MenACWY recipients. The 56-69-year group was small, and its depth increase did not reach significance, likely because of low power. The vaccine-associated CD4 TCRs covered the entire spike protein, and the dominant responses fell in regions 160-218 and 743-854. Participants were mostly white British and included more females than males, and it was suggested by the authors that clonal diversity may have been underestimated. Conclusions about previously exposed vaccinees are limited, since just 5 to 7 AZD1222 recipients were seropositive for SARS-CoV-2 at baseline. Reportedly, close to half of the unique spike-specific TCRs recognized epitopes lying outside the regions that are mutated in the B.1.351 and B.1.1.7 variants. No day 14 peak-response samples were available, so repertoires were characterized only after the peak T cell response.

This clone came up a few times. No cognate antigen has been identified for it. No base-level quality is on record; no much larger clone is a single base apart. The CDR3 regions of human TCRbeta chains were analyzed by immunosequencing. Concerning the study's data processing: TCRs in the repertoires were compared against a reference library of SARS-CoV-2-specific TCRs that had been generated with the MIRA antigen-specificity platform. Breadth was defined as the fraction of unique TCRs that were SARS-CoV-2-associated. Depth was defined as the fraction of total T cells that were SARS-CoV-2-associated. Using the MIRA data, each spike-specific TCR was assigned both to the spike region to which the TCR was reactive and to a CD4 or CD8 class. Log10-transformed breadth and depth values were compared by one-way ANOVA with Sidak's multiple comparisons tests. TCRdb obtained this table from immuneACCESS and retained in-frame rearrangements with V and J assigned. These tables miss some clones; where compared with another copy, unresolved V genes account for less than half of the shortfall, and the remainder is unexplained. The V and J calls and the clone size are those of that table, but D and trimming were determined from the DNA. In this sample the table shows 95,000 to 150,000 clones, roughly 90% of which occur a single time. Together, the top ten hold around 8% of the sample.

CDR1 and CDR2, looked up from the germline V gene, are SGHVS and FQNEAQ. Trimming takes 5 bases from V and 2 bases from J, and the germline ends sit 9 bases apart. From its cysteine to its phenylalanine, the CDR3 spans 13 amino acids. The only DNA kept is the CDR3, 39 bases in frame from the first base. According to the study, the label for this sample's time point signals: baseline before first vaccination. Vaccinee samples were obtained from the UK trials COV001 and COV002, which included a single-blind randomized controlled phase 2/3 trial of AZD1222 (ChAdOx1 nCoV-19) in healthy adults. Trial participant PBMC samples were collected at day 0 and day 28 after the second dose for TCRbeta chain sequencing.

The sequencing here drew on peripheral blood, taken on day 0 of AZD1222 vaccination. This receptor was taken from an adult in good health. This chain joins TRBV7-8 to TRBJ2-5; the D gene cannot be named for sure. The encoded CDR3 is CASSTERQETQYF. Read as DNA, the sequence is TGTGCCAGCAGCACCGAGAGACAAGAGACCCAGTACTTC.